This T cell receptor beta chain was sequenced during a study of T cell responses to AZD1222 COVID-19 vaccine. Study results and caveats: White British donors predominated, females outnumbered males, and clonal diversity was possibly underestimated. None of the repertoires were sampled until the peak T cell response had passed. After two AZD1222 doses, spike-specific TCR breadth and depth rose versus day 0.

Doses given second, at about 4 or about 12 weeks, were pooled. For this clone: Its antigen is not known.

In germline, CDR1 is LNHNV, CDR2 YYDKDF (reference sequence). Trimming stripped 0 bases from V and 1 base from J, with 9 bases between. This CDR3 is 15 amino acids long. Only in-frame clones appear in the TCRdb table, and some are missing; sequencing was by immunoSEQ multiplex PCR. The repertoire holds roughly 99,000 clones, with 90% to 95% as singletons. This clonotype was obtained from an adult who received the AZD1222 COVID-19 vaccine. The J gene is TRBJ1-1, the V gene TRBV15, with D unresolved. The material sequenced was peripheral blood, taken 28 days after the second AZD1222 dose. The CDR3 spells CATSREMDPNTEAFF. The CDR3 region has the DNA TGTGCCACCAGCAGAGAGATGGACCCGAACACTGAAGCTTTCTTT.